One and the same sample provided the 29 T cell receptor beta chains below, sequenced in a study of blood T cell repertoires in COVID-19. The repertoire was sequenced with immunoSEQ multiplex PCR; TCRdb's copy has only in-frame clones and lacks some. This table has 240,000 or so clones, 70% to 90% appearing once. The sample comprised peripheral blood. All receptors derive from a woman aged 70-85 years with active or convalescent COVID-19.

This chain links TRBV19 with TRBJ1-3; no clear D. The V end was cut by 6 bases, the J end by 1 base, with 19 bases between. The CDR3 has 17 amino acids. Germline V gene sequence: CDR1 LNHDA, CDR2 SQIVND (reference sequence). The CDR3 DNA sequence: TGTGCCAGTAGCCCCCTCTGGGTTTCGGGGTCTGGAAACACCATATATTTT. It specifies CASSPLWVSGSGNTIYF.

CDR3 region: CASTVLSRAGEGYEQYF. The CDR3 DNA sequence: TGTGCCAGCACTGTACTATCAAGAGCGGGGGAGGGATACGAGCAGTACTTC. This sequence joins TRBV2 and TRBJ2-7; 8 nucleotides align to TRBD2. Germline CDR1 SNHLY, CDR2 FYNNEI. J gave up 4 bases and V 7 bases, and 18 bases lay outside the gene matches. This CDR3 comprises 17 residues.

V gene TRBV14 combines with J gene TRBJ1-6; 9 nucleotides agree with TRBD1. This CDR3 contains 14 residues. Germline values: CDR1 SGHDN, CDR2 FVKESK. J gave up 9 bases and V 3 bases, and 3 bases lay outside the gene matches. Here the CDR3 DNA reads TGTGCCAGCAGCCACGGGACAGGGTCTTCACCCCTCCACTTT. It encodes CASSHGTGSSPLHF.

The chain is built from TRBV29-1 and TRBJ2-5, with D possibly TRBD1 on 6 matching bases. The CDR3 is made up of 13 amino acids. Trimming pared 7 bases from V and 4 bases from J, leaving 16 bases between. The germline V gene encodes CDR1 SQVTM and CDR2 ANQGSEA. The CDR3 region has the DNA TGCAGCGCCGAGTGGGGGCGCGGAGAGACCCAGTACTTC. Protein: CSAEWGRGETQYF.

The CDR3 bases are TGCGCCAGCAGTCTACCCTTTGGGGGCGCGGAATACAATGAGCAGTTCTTC. Its protein product is CASSLPFGGAEYNEQFF. This chain joins TRBV23-1 and TRBJ2-1; a weak D match, TRBD1 (6 bases). TRBV23-1 is an open reading frame, and its role is uncertain. Trimming cost V 4 bases and J 4 bases, with 20 bases left between them. The CDR3 is 17 residues long.

This rearrangement joins TRBV15 to TRBJ1-3; TRBD1 might be the D (5 bases). The germline V gene has CDR1 LNHNV and CDR2 YYDKDF (reference sequence). The CDR3 loop spans 15 amino acids. The V end was cut by 3 bases, the J end by 0 bases, with 9 bases between. The CDR3 bases are TGTGCCACCAGCAGGCTGGGGGGCTCTGGAAACACCATATATTTT. It specifies CATSRLGGSGNTIYF.

The chain recombines TRBV6-5 with TRBJ1-1; 7 nucleotides match TRBD1. Per germline, CDR1 MNHEY and CDR2 SVGAGI. CDR3 length: 13 amino acids. Unmatched junction bases numbered 7, after V lost 5 bases and J lost 7 bases. The CDR3 protein is CASSQHGQVEAFF. Here the CDR3 DNA reads TGTGCCAGCAGTCAGCACGGACAGGTTGAAGCTTTCTTT.

The V and J genes are TRBV10-2 and TRBJ1-6; D is uncertain. Germline V gene sequence: CDR1 WSHSY, CDR2 SAAADI. V lost 6 bases to trimming and J lost 11 bases, with 8 bases between them. This CDR3 has 11 residues. The CDR3 coding sequence is TGCGCCAGCAGGCCCGGGACACCCCTCCACTTT. This encodes CASRPGTPLHF.

CDR3 coding DNA: TGTGCCAGTACAATGGGCGGGGGTCGGTATAGCAATCAGCCCCAGCATTTT. Translating it yields CASTMGGGRYSNQPQHF. J is TRBJ1-5 and V is TRBV19, with D possibly being TRBD1 (5 bases). V was trimmed by 7 bases and J by 0 bases, leaving 19 bases between them. Germline V gene data show CDR1 as LNHDA and CDR2 as SQIVND (reference sequence). There are 17 residues in the CDR3.

The V and J genes are TRBV21-1 and TRBJ2-7; the table's TRBD2 call for D was not verified on the DNA. TRBV21-1 is an annotated pseudogene. The CDR3 is 13 amino acids. CDR3 sequence: CASSMVGGAEQYF. For the CDR3, the DNA is TGTGCCAGCAGCATGGTCGGGGGAGCCGAGCAGTACTTC.

The V gene is TRBV28, the J gene TRBJ2-7; 8 positions match TRBD2. This CDR3 has 14 amino acids. The V gene end was trimmed by 6 bases and the J gene end by 3 bases; junction bases not matched to a gene: 7. The germline gives CDR1 MDHEN, CDR2 SYDVKM. CDR3 loop: CASSLGLGRYEQYF. In DNA, the CDR3 is TGTGCCAGCAGCCTGGGACTAGGGCGCTACGAGCAGTACTTC.

As concerns this clone: Other DNA sequences from this sample encode an identical CDR3 as well. The genes are TRBV14 and TRBJ1-6, with D possibly being TRBD1 (5 bases). The CDR3 covers 15 residues. The V and J ends lost 2 bases and 5 bases respectively, with 10 bases between them. Germline V CDR1 and CDR2: SGHDN, FVKESK. DNA of the CDR3: TGTGCCAGCAGCCAACTAACGGGGGATAATTCACCCCTCCACTTT. Translation: CASSQLTGDNSPLHF.

The chain uses TRBV6-6 and TRBJ1-5; the D gene is possibly TRBD1 (6 bases). V shed 6 bases and J shed 7 bases, with 16 bases lying between them. CDR1 and CDR2 (germline): MNHNY, SVGAGI (reference sequence). This CDR3 region has 14 residues. CDR3 loop: CASRAQGVEQPQHF. The DNA for the CDR3 is TGTGCCAGCAGGGCACAGGGTGTCGAGCAGCCCCAGCATTTT.

The chain joins TRBV3-1 (or the pseudogene TRBV3-2) to TRBJ1-6; D possibly corresponds to TRBD1 (5 bases). V lost 4 bases, J lost 7 bases, and 8 bases lay in between. CDR1 and CDR2 from the germline V gene are LGHDT and YNNKEL (reference sequence). This CDR3 is 13 amino acids long. CDR3 sequence reads: CASSLGLNSPLHF. CDR3 DNA: TGTGCCAGCAGCCTGGGACTGAATTCACCCCTCCACTTT.

The J gene is TRBJ1-6, the V gene TRBV4-3; 9 positions match TRBD1. Germline CDR1 LGHNA, CDR2 YSLEER. V was pared by 4 bases and J by 9 bases, with 7 bases of the junction left unmatched. The CDR3 has 15 residues. CDR3 DNA: TGCGCCAGCAGCCGAGTGGACAGGGGAAGTTCACCCCTCCACTTT. Translated: CASSRVDRGSSPLHF.

The chain recombines TRBV11-1 with TRBJ1-2, with D possibly TRBD1 on 6 matching bases. Germline CDR1 SGHAT, CDR2 FQDESV (reference sequence). V lost 6 bases to trimming and J lost 6 bases, with 23 bases between them. This CDR3 is 16 amino acids long. The CDR3, as DNA: TGTGCCAGCAGTCGTAGCGTTTCCCGGGACAAAGATGGCTACACCTTC. Protein product: CASSRSVSRDKDGYTF.

This clone appeared a few times. The chain employs TRBV4-3 and TRBJ1-2; D is uncertain. Germline loops: CDR1 LGHNA, CDR2 YSLEER. There are 16 residues in the CDR3. Trimming took off 4 bases at V and 0 bases at J, with 15 bases between the two ends. CDR3: CASSRVNSGTNYGYTF. The CDR3 nucleotides read TGCGCCAGCAGCCGGGTCAACTCCGGGACTAACTATGGCTACACCTTC.

The sample holds one count of this clone. The chain couples TRBV27 to TRBJ1-6; D remains unclear. The CDR3 loop spans 13 amino acids. Germline-derived CDR1 and CDR2 are MNHEY and SMNVEV (reference sequence). The V end lost 4 bases, the J end lost 9 bases, and 10 bases lay between the germline ends. The CDR3 DNA follows: TGTGCCAGCAGTTCCCGGGAGATTTCACCCCTCCACTTT. Translation gives CASSSREISPLHF.

V is TRBV20-1 and J is TRBJ2-5; the D gene is possibly TRBD1 (5 bases). Trimming cost V 3 bases and J 4 bases, with 15 bases left between them. Looked up from germline, CDR1 is DFQATT and CDR2 is SNEGSKA (reference sequence). This CDR3 region has 14 residues. The CDR3 spells CSASGWTIVETQYF. DNA of the CDR3: TGCAGTGCTAGTGGCTGGACAATAGTAGAGACCCAGTACTTC.

The chain carries TRBV3-1 (or the pseudogene TRBV3-2) and TRBJ1-2; the D is unclear. Trimming took 0 bases from V and 7 from J, leaving 12 bases between them. CDR3 length: 14 amino acids. Germline V gene data show CDR1 as LGHDT and CDR2 as YNNKEL (reference sequence). The CDR3 protein is CASSQDKRRVGYTF. CDR3 DNA: TGTGCCAGCAGCCAAGATAAGCGAAGAGTTGGCTACACCTTC.

J is TRBJ2-7 and V is TRBV6-8; 7 bases are shared with TRBD1. The CDR3 consists of 14 residues. CDR1 is MNHGY and CDR2 is SAAAGT in the germline V gene. Trimming removed 3 bases from V and 5 bases from J; junction bases left unmatched: 7. As DNA, the CDR3 is TGTGCCAGCAGTTATGGGACAGCCTCGCACGAGCAGTACTTC. Its protein product is CASSYGTASHEQYF.

This chain joins TRBV7-2 and TRBJ2-7; TRBD1 matches 9 bases. The germline CDR1 and CDR2 sequences are SGHTA and FQGNSA. CDR3 length equals 14 residues. Unmatched junction bases numbered 8, after V lost 5 bases and J lost 6 bases. The DNA for the CDR3 is TGTGCCAGCAGCGTCGGGACAGGGCAGGGCGAGCAGTACTTC. Translating it yields CASSVGTGQGEQYF.

This clone was counted only a few times. This sequence joins TRBV5-4 and TRBJ1-1, with unresolved D. The ends were cut back, 5 bases at V and 3 bases at J, with 5 bases in the middle. The CDR3 runs 11 residues. CDR1 is SGHNT, CDR2 YYREEE, per germline (reference sequence). The CDR3 nucleotides read TGTGCCAGCAGTTCGGACACTGAAGCTTTCTTT. The encoded protein is CASSSDTEAFF.

The J gene is TRBJ2-2, the V gene TRBV7-2, with TRBD1 as a possible D gene (7 bases). Trimming took 5 bases from V and 3 from J, leaving 10 bases between them. This CDR3 has 14 residues. Germline CDR1 and CDR2: SGHTA and FQGNSA. The CDR3 sequence is CASSTGEDTGELFF. The CDR3, as DNA: TGTGCCAGCAGCACAGGGGAGGACACCGGGGAGCTGTTTTTT.

The V gene is TRBV19, the J gene TRBJ2-7; D is undetermined. Germline CDR1 is LNHDA and CDR2 is SQIVND (reference sequence). The CDR3 contains 13 residues. V lost 10 bases and J 2 bases, leaving 15 bases between the germline ends. Written as DNA, the CDR3 is TGTGCCACCCGACCCCGAGGAACCTACGAGCAGTACTTC. It translates to CATRPRGTYEQYF.

The chain carries TRBV5-1 and TRBJ1-2; perhaps TRBD1 as D (5 bases). The length of the CDR3 is 14 residues. Deletions cut 0 bases from V and 3 bases from J, with 9 bases between. Germline loops: CDR1 SGHRS, CDR2 YFSETQ. The CDR3 sequence: CASSLAGIDYGYTF. CDR3 in DNA: TGCGCCAGCAGCTTGGCAGGGATTGACTATGGCTACACCTTC. The full variable domain, completed using reference TRBV5-1 and TRBJ1-2, is KAGVTQTPRYLIKTRGQQVTLSCSPISGHRSVSWYQQTPGQGLQFLFEYFSETQRNKGNFPGRFSGRQFSNSRSEMNVSTLELGDSALYLCASSLAGIDYGYTFGSGTRLTVV.

This rearrangement joins TRBV7-9 to TRBJ1-2; D is possibly TRBD1 (5 bases). In germline, CDR1 is SEHNR, CDR2 FQNEAQ (reference sequence). This CDR3 is built from 16 residues. Trimming pared 3 bases from V and 8 bases from J, leaving 22 bases between. The chain's CDR3 is CASSLALGGTSEGYTF. The CDR3 DNA is TGTGCCAGCAGCTTGGCCCTTGGAGGGACTTCCGAGGGCTACACCTTC.

V gene TRBV27 combines with J gene TRBJ1-5; TRBD1 agrees at 8 bases. This CDR3 is 18 amino acids long. Per the germline V gene, CDR1 is MNHEY and CDR2 is SMNVEV (reference sequence). V lost 5 bases, J lost 7 bases, and 19 bases stayed unmatched. The CDR3 sequence: CASSARGQGRNPWQPQHF. CDR3 bases: TGTGCCAGCAGTGCGAGAGGACAGGGAAGGAATCCCTGGCAGCCCCAGCATTTT.

This clone was detected only once. V gene TRBV9 combines with J gene TRBJ1-5; no clear D. CDR3 size: 13 residues. V was clipped by 3 bases and J by 4 bases, with 8 bases between them. CDR1 SGDLS and CDR2 YYNGEE come from the germline V gene. The CDR3 spells CASSAGVNQPQHF. CDR3 in DNA: TGTGCCAGCAGCGCGGGAGTAAATCAGCCCCAGCATTTT.